The 24 T cell receptor beta chains below come from one sample, sequenced in a study of blood T cell repertoires in COVID-19. The table came from immunoSEQ multiplex PCR; TCRdb's copy has only in-frame clones and leaves some out. The profile covers under 300,000 clones, with about 89% appearing a single time and around 2% taken by the ten largest. Sequenced: PBMCs or T cells enriched from blood (not recorded which). The receptors here all came from a woman younger than 30 who had recovered from COVID-19.

V usage is TRBV7-2 and J usage is TRBJ1-1; 10 bases agree with TRBD1. V lost 3 bases and J lost 4; bases outside the gene matches: 5. The V gene's germline CDR1 is SGHTA and CDR2 FQGNSA. The CDR3 consists of 15 residues. CDR3 sequence (DNA): TGTGCCAGCAGCTTCTCCGGGACAGGGGTCACTGAAGCTTTCTTT. Protein product: CASSFSGTGVTEAFF. Full variable domain (missing parts from reference TRBV7-2 and TRBJ1-1): GAGVSQSPSNKVTEKGKDVELRCDPISGHTALYWYRQSLGQGLEFLIYFQGNSAPDKSGLPSDRFSAERTGGSVSTLTIQRTQQEDSAVYLCASSFSGTGVTEAFFGQGTRLTVV.

The chain links TRBV15 to TRBJ2-1; 13 nucleotides line up with TRBD2. V trimming: 4 bases; J trimming: 9 bases; junction bases outside the gene matches: 18. The CDR3 length is 19 residues. Germline values: CDR1 LNHNV, CDR2 YYDKDF (reference sequence). CDR3 sequence reads: CATSTSILRTSGRRGEQFF. The CDR3 DNA reads TGTGCCACCAGCACCTCAATACTGAGGACTAGCGGGAGAAGGGGTGAGCAGTTCTTC.

The chain joins TRBV6-4 to TRBJ2-1; D is possibly TRBD2 (5 bases). Germline CDR1 and CDR2: MRHNA and SNTAGT. The CDR3 has 15 residues. Deletions cut 4 bases from V and 5 bases from J, with 15 bases between. The CDR3: CASSGRTEGHNEQFF. The DNA of the CDR3 is TGTGCCAGCAGTGGGAGGACTGAGGGCCACAATGAGCAGTTCTTC.

The CDR3 spells CASSVVGTSGEQYF. DNA for the CDR3: TGTGCCAGCAGCGTAGTGGGGACTAGCGGAGAGCAGTACTTC. The V gene is TRBV9, the J gene TRBJ2-7; 11 bases align to TRBD2. The germline V gene encodes CDR1 SGDLS and CDR2 YYNGEE. The V and J ends lost 0 bases and 7 bases, in that order; junction bases with no gene match: 3. The CDR3 sequence is 14 residues long.

The chain has TRBV5-4 and TRBJ2-2, with D hard to call. The V gene's germline CDR1 is SGHNT and CDR2 YYREEE (reference sequence). V shed 0 bases and J shed 5 bases, with 11 bases lying between them. This CDR3 spans 15 amino acids. The CDR3 DNA follows: TGTGCCAGCAGCTTGGGCGGAAGTCGAACCGGGGAGCTGTTTTTT. It yields the protein CASSLGGSRTGELFF.

V is TRBV27 and J is TRBJ1-5, with 7 bases aligning to TRBD1. The V gene end was trimmed by 5 bases and the J gene end by 0 bases; junction bases not matched to a gene: 10. Per the germline V gene, CDR1 is MNHEY and CDR2 is SMNVEV (reference sequence). This CDR3 comprises 17 residues. This CDR3 is CASSRRTGHLSNQPQHF. Written as DNA, the CDR3 is TGTGCCAGCAGTCGCCGGACAGGACATCTTAGCAATCAGCCCCAGCATTTT.

The chain combines TRBV6-5 with TRBJ1-6; D gene unclear. The CDR3 has 14 residues. V shed 6 bases and J shed 5 bases, with 11 bases lying between them. The germline V gene has CDR1 MNHEY and CDR2 SVGAGI. In DNA, the CDR3 is TGTGCCAGCAGGAGTGAGGGTAATAATTCACCCCTCCACTTT. This sequence encodes CASRSEGNNSPLHF.

The rearrangement joins TRBV28 to TRBJ1-4, with a possible D match to TRBD1 (6 bases). This CDR3 comprises 14 residues. V lost 6 bases, J lost 6 bases, and 14 bases lay in between. Germline-derived CDR1 and CDR2 are MDHEN and SYDVKM. CDR3 sequence (DNA): TGTGCCAGCAGCTCAGGGGCTATGGATGAAAAACTGTTTTTT. As protein: CASSSGAMDEKLFF.

The CDR3 DNA reads as TGTGCCAGCAGCCTTAGCGGGAGTGTCAATGAGCAGTTCTTC. Translating it yields CASSLSGSVNEQFF. V and J are TRBV3-1 (or the pseudogene TRBV3-2) and TRBJ2-1; 9 bases map to TRBD2. V lost 4 bases to trimming and J lost 6 bases; unmatched junction nucleotides: 4. This CDR3 comprises 14 residues. In germline, CDR1 is LGHDT, CDR2 YNNKEL (reference sequence).

The chain joins TRBV21-1 to TRBJ2-1; TRBD2 reflects the table's D call only, with no check against the DNA. TRBV21-1 is reported as a pseudogene. CDR3 size: 18 residues. The CDR3 sequence is CASSKKGGLLDRGNEQFF. CDR3 nucleotides: TGTGCCAGCAGCAAAAAAGGGGGACTATTAGACCGTGGAAATGAGCAGTTCTTC.

V and J are TRBV28 and TRBJ2-4; 10 bases match TRBD2. The germline V gene encodes CDR1 MDHEN and CDR2 SYDVKM. The CDR3 runs 17 residues. Trimming removed 4 bases from V and 2 bases from J; junction bases left unmatched: 8. CDR3 coding DNA: TGTGCCAGCAGTTCCACCGGACTAGCGGACTCCAAAAACATTCAGTACTTC. Its translation is CASSSTGLADSKNIQYF.

In DNA form, the CDR3 reads TGTGCCACCAGCCGCAGGACAGAGAACACTGAAGCTTTCTTT. Amino acids: CATSRRTENTEAFF. The chain employs TRBV15 and TRBJ1-1, with D possibly matching TRBD1 (6 bases). Per the germline V gene, CDR1 is LNHNV and CDR2 is YYDKDF (reference sequence). Deletions cut 5 bases from V and 1 base from J, with 11 bases between. This CDR3 spans 14 amino acids.

V gene TRBV4-3 combines with J gene TRBJ1-2, with 8 bases aligning to TRBD1. V lost 1 base and J lost 5; bases outside the gene matches: 9. Germline V gene data show CDR1 as LGHNA and CDR2 as YSLEER. This CDR3 has 16 amino acids. The CDR3 nucleotides are TGCGCCAGCAGCCAAGGGGGGTCCAGGGGGCTTTATGGCTACACCTTC. Its translation is CASSQGGSRGLYGYTF.

The chain links TRBV3-1 (or the pseudogene TRBV3-2) to TRBJ1-2; no definite D call. CDR3 length equals 14 residues. The germline V gene has CDR1 LGHDT and CDR2 YNNKEL (reference sequence). The germline V and J ends were trimmed by 1 base and 4 bases, with 10 bases remaining between them. The CDR3 nucleotides read TGTGCCAGCAGCCAAGTGGCAGGCTCCTATGGCTACACCTTC. It codes for CASSQVAGSYGYTF.

The chain combines TRBV4-1 with TRBJ1-4, with D maybe TRBD1 (5 bases). This CDR3 spans 16 amino acids. V lost 0 bases, J lost 8 bases, and 16 bases lay in between. Germline CDR1 MGHRA, CDR2 YSYEKL. The CDR3, as DNA: TGCGCCAGCAGCCAAGACAAGGGGCGTGGGGTGGAAAAACTGTTTTTT. Protein sequence: CASSQDKGRGVEKLFF.

The chain combines TRBV11-2 with TRBJ1-1; the D gene is possibly TRBD1 (5 bases). Trimming took 6 bases from V and 5 from J, leaving 10 bases between them. The germline CDR1 and CDR2 sequences are SGHAT and FQNNGV. The CDR3 sequence is 12 residues long. The CDR3 nucleotides are TGTGCCAGCAGACGGGGGGGTACTGAAGCTTTCTTT. Encoded protein: CASRRGGTEAFF.

For the CDR3, the DNA is TGTGCCATCCAGCCTAGCGGGGACACAGATACGCAGTATTTT. It codes for CAIQPSGDTDTQYF. V is TRBV10-3 and J is TRBJ2-3; 9 nucleotides align to TRBD2. Germline values: CDR1 ENHRY, CDR2 SYGVKD. The CDR3 spans 14 residues. Trimming removed 8 bases from V and 2 bases from J; junction bases left unmatched: 5.

The rearrangement joins TRBV15 to TRBJ1-2, with 7 bases matching TRBD1. The junction had 6 bases not matched to a gene; V was cut back by 4 bases and J by 7 bases. The germline gives CDR1 LNHNV, CDR2 YYDKDF (reference sequence). CDR3 length equals 13 residues. The DNA of the CDR3 is TGTGCCACCAGCATACCCCGGACAGGTGGCTACACCTTC. Its protein product is CATSIPRTGGYTF.

The CDR3 DNA reads as TGTGCCAGCAGCATCCAGGTGACCCCCCCCCACAATGAGCAGTTCTTC. Its translation: CASSIQVTPPHNEQFF. This sequence joins TRBV7-2 and TRBJ2-1; D gene ambiguous. Germline V gene sequence: CDR1 SGHTA, CDR2 FQGNSA. The CDR3 extends over 16 amino acids. The germline V and J ends were trimmed by 5 bases and 5 bases, with 19 bases remaining between them. Complete variable domain (other parts from reference TRBV7-2 and TRBJ2-1): GAGVSQSPSNKVTEKGKDVELRCDPISGHTALYWYRQSLGQGLEFLIYFQGNSAPDKSGLPSDRFSAERTGGSVSTLTIQRTQQEDSAVYLCASSIQVTPPHNEQFFGPGTRLTVL.

This chain links TRBV19 with TRBJ1-2, with D unresolved. The CDR3 runs 14 residues. Trimming cost V 5 bases and J 4 bases, with 14 bases left between them. Per germline, CDR1 LNHDA and CDR2 SQIVND (reference sequence). The CDR3 DNA is TGTGCCAGTAGTCCCCCGGGAAGTTTCTATGGCTACACCTTC. Translation: CASSPPGSFYGYTF.

The V gene is TRBV28, the J gene TRBJ2-7; tentatively, D is TRBD1 (5 bases). The V gene's germline CDR1 is MDHEN and CDR2 SYDVKM. V was trimmed by 2 bases and J by 6 bases, leaving 11 bases between them. The CDR3 loop spans 13 amino acids. This CDR3 reads CASSLIPRVEQYF. The CDR3 region has the DNA TGTGCCAGCAGTTTAATCCCCAGGGTCGAGCAGTACTTC.

The J gene is TRBJ2-5, the V gene TRBV3-1 (or the pseudogene TRBV3-2); TRBD2 matches at 9 bases. The germline V gene has CDR1 LGHDT and CDR2 YNNKEL (reference sequence). CDR3 length equals 18 residues. J gave up 2 bases and V 1 base, and 11 bases lay outside the gene matches. CDR3 amino acids: CASSQGRRGGASQETQYF. CDR3 DNA: TGTGCCAGCAGCCAAGGACGGCGCGGGGGGGCAAGTCAAGAGACCCAGTACTTC.

DNA for the CDR3: TGTGCCAGCAGCTTAGTCCAAGGCTACACCTTC. This codes for CASSLVQGYTF. The chain combines TRBV7-9 with TRBJ1-2; no definite D call. Germline CDR1 is SEHNR and CDR2 is FQNEAQ (reference sequence). CDR3 length: 11 amino acids. V was pared by 1 base and J by 8 bases, with 5 bases between.

The sample holds one count of this clone. The V and J genes are TRBV6-2 or TRBV6-3 and TRBJ1-2; D ambiguous. CDR3 length: 15 amino acids. Germline values: CDR1 MNHEY, CDR2 SVGEGT. Trimming took off 5 bases at V and 5 bases at J, with 18 bases between the two ends. DNA of the CDR3: TGTGCCAGCAGTCCCCGAGCGGAATTGTGGTATGGCTACACCTTC. Protein product: CASSPRAELWYGYTF.